This TCR beta chain was retrieved from a study of cytomegalovirus exposure and HLA in healthy donors. As for the study in general: An earlier analysis identified approximately 110 million unique TCR beta sequences in about 200 million T cells.

Study observations and caveats: Most TCR sequences were rare, but some public TCRs occurred in many donors. Most TCR beta V segments were productive about 87% or about 30% of the time in an earlier analysis. TCR beta V- and J-gene trimming, according to a later analysis, was linked to a missense DCLRE1C variant.

The CDR3 totals 15 residues. Germline trimming cut 0 bases from V and 10 bases from J; bases unmatched to any gene: 8. Per germline, CDR1 SGDLS and CDR2 YYNGEE. Note on this clone: Its antigen remains unknown.

Primers included in the PCR were 60 Vbeta and 13 Jbeta primers. TCRdb's copy holds only in-frame clones and misses some; the assay was immunoSEQ multiplex PCR. The profile shows some 99,000 clones, roughly 70% of them singletons. The sequence derives from a male donor in good health and CMV-seronegative. The V gene is TRBV9, the J gene TRBJ2-1; 9 positions match TRBD2. The sequencing input was PBMCs. The chain's CDR3 is CASSVVAGGQREQFF. The DNA of the CDR3 is TGTGCCAGCAGCGTAGTTGCGGGAGGGCAACGGGAGCAGTTCTTC.